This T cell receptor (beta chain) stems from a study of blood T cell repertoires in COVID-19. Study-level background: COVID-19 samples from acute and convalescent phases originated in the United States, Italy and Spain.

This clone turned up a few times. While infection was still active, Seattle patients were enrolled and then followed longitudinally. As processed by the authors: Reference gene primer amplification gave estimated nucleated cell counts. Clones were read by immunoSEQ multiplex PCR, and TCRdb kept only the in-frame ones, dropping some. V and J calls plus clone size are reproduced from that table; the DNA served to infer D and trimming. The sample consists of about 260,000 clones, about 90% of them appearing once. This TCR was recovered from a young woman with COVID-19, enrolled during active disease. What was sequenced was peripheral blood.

CDR3 DNA: TGTGCCAGCAGTTGGGACTTCGATCAGCCCCAGCATTTT. Translating gives CASSWDFDQPQHF. The rearrangement links TRBV28 to TRBJ1-5; TRBD1 is a possible D gene (5 bases). The CDR3 spans 13 residues. Germline V CDR1 and CDR2: MDHEN, SYDVKM. V lost 4 bases to trimming and J lost 5 bases, with 9 bases between them.